A selection of T cell receptor beta chains follows, all from one sample in a study of T cell responses to AZD1222 COVID-19 vaccine. The method was immunoSEQ multiplex PCR; TCRdb's version includes in-frame clones alone and lacks a portion of them. The sample holds around 250,000 clones, more than 80% seen once. Sequenced material: peripheral blood, taken on day 0 of AZD1222 vaccination. The receptors come from an adult in good health. The CDR3 runs from the conserved cysteine through the conserved F or W. A D gene is named only where the DNA matches it firmly. Expanded clones are given a class, and other clones once, few, many or no size at all.

>-|TRBJ2-4|-|TRBV4-1
CASSQEGGRKNIQYF
TGCGCCAGCAGCCAAGAAGGAGGTCGAAAAAACATTCAGTACTTC
>-|TRBJ2-5|-|TRBV19
CASSVRGLDQETQYF
TGTGCCAGTAGTGTCAGGGGTTTGGACCAAGAGACCCAGTACTTC
>TRBD1|TRBJ1-1|-|TRBV15
CATSRDGQGGLGTEAFF
TGTGCCACCAGCAGAGATGGACAGGGAGGTTTGGGGACTGAAGCTTTCTTT
>TRBD1|TRBJ2-5|-|TRBV7-3
CASSSGTGEWETQYF
TGTGCCAGCAGCTCCGGGACAGGGGAGTGGGAGACCCAGTACTTC
>TRBD1|TRBJ1-3|-|TRBV7-2
CASSTTGPGTGFAGNTIYF
TGTGCCAGCAGCACCACCGGTCCCGGGACAGGGTTCGCTGGAAACACCATATATTTT
>-|TRBJ2-1|-|TRBV5-1
CASSLAGQYQQFF
TGCGCCAGCAGCTTGGCCGGGCAGTACCAGCAGTTCTTC
>-|TRBJ2-7|-|TRBV19
CASRDRNYEQYF
TGTGCCAGTAGGGACAGAAACTACGAGCAGTACTTC
>-|TRBJ1-2|-|TRBV28
CASSLGANYGYTF
TGTGCCAGCAGTTTGGGGGCAAACTATGGCTACACCTTC
>-|TRBJ2-7|-|TRBV24-1
CATSGALSGEQYF
TGTGCCACCAGTGGGGCGCTGTCTGGAGAGCAGTACTTC
>TRBD1|TRBJ2-7|-|TRBV4-2
CASSQTSVGGGVHEQYF
TGTGCCAGCAGCCAAACGAGTGTAGGGGGCGGTGTCCACGAGCAGTACTTC
>TRBD2|TRBJ2-1|once|TRBV6-5
CASSYTGTSEYNEQFF
TGTGCCAGCAGTTACACCGGGACTAGCGAATACAATGAGCAGTTCTTC
>-|TRBJ1-2|-|TRBV15
CATSRSPRESNYGYTF
TGTGCCACCAGCAGATCCCCCCGGGAGTCTAACTATGGCTACACCTTC
>-|TRBJ1-3|-|TRBV18
CASSPATGTGNTIYF
TGTGCCAGCTCACCCGCCACAGGGACCGGAAACACCATATATTTT
>TRBD2|TRBJ2-7|-|TRBV28
CASSPQASGRSYEQYF
TGTGCCAGCAGCCCTCAGGCTAGCGGGCGCTCCTACGAGCAGTACTTC
>TRBD1|TRBJ2-7|once|TRBV11-2
CASRRTGTYEQYF
TGTGCCAGCAGAAGGACAGGGACCTACGAGCAGTACTTC
>-|TRBJ2-3|-|TRBV7-9
CASSPWTGVLDTQYF
TGTGCCAGCAGCCCTTGGACCGGGGTCCTAGATACGCAGTATTTT
>TRBD2|TRBJ2-3|few|TRBV5-4
CASSSGLVTDTQYF
TGTGCCAGCAGCTCTGGACTAGTCACAGATACGCAGTATTTT
>TRBD1|TRBJ1-4|-|TRBV5-1
CASSLLGTANEKLFF
TGCGCCAGCAGCTTGTTGGGGACAGCGAATGAAAAACTGTTTTTT
>-|TRBJ2-1|-|TRBV11-2
CASRLANEQFF
TGTGCCAGCAGGTTAGCGAATGAGCAGTTCTTC
>TRBD1|TRBJ1-6|-|TRBV18
CASSPRQGPSSYNSPLHF
TGTGCCAGCTCGCCCAGACAGGGCCCCAGCTCCTATAATTCACCCCTCCACTTT
>-|TRBJ1-1|-|TRBV19
CATGNTEAFF
TGTGCCACCGGGAACACTGAAGCTTTCTTT
>TRBD1|TRBJ1-5|-|TRBV2
CASRGTGRQPQHF
TGTGCCAGCAGAGGGACAGGGCGTCAGCCCCAGCATTTT
>TRBD1|TRBJ2-5|-|TRBV10-3
CAIRGDRVRQETQYF
TGTGCCATCAGGGGCGACAGGGTTCGACAAGAGACCCAGTACTTC
>TRBD2|TRBJ2-3|-|TRBV3-1/TRBV3-2
CASSRTSGTSTDTQYF
TGTGCCAGCAGCCGGACTAGCGGCACTAGCACAGATACGCAGTATTTT
>-|TRBJ1-6|-|TRBV4-3
CASSQHSSDNSPLHF
TGCGCCAGCAGCCAACACAGCTCAGATAATTCACCCCTCCACTTT
>-|TRBJ2-5|-|TRBV5-4
CAVDSQETQYF
TGTGCCGTCGACAGTCAAGAGACCCAGTACTTC
>TRBD1|TRBJ1-4|-|TRBV24-1
CATSDPGTGEKLFF
TGTGCCACCAGTGATCCAGGGACAGGGGAAAAACTGTTTTTT
>-|TRBJ1-2|-|TRBV28
CAVGLWGYTF
TGTGCCGTTGGCCTCTGGGGCTACACCTTC
>-|TRBJ2-2|-|TRBV6-5
CATLPGARTGELFF
TGTGCCACTCTCCCCGGGGCGAGAACCGGGGAGCTGTTTTTT
>-|TRBJ2-7|once|TRBV4-1
CASSQIGTDYEQYF
TGCGCCAGCAGCCAAATTGGGACGGACTACGAGCAGTACTTC
>-|TRBJ1-2|once|TRBV7-2
CASSSGQRGKYGYTF
TGTGCCAGCAGCTCTGGACAGCGGGGCAAGTATGGCTACACCTTC
>-|TRBJ2-7|-|TRBV28
CASSSLTLSYEQYF
TGTGCCAGCAGTTCTCTCACCCTCTCCTACGAGCAGTACTTC
>-|TRBJ1-5|-|TRBV28
CASRPTGNQPQHF
TGTGCCAGCAGGCCCACAGGGAATCAGCCCCAGCATTTT
>TRBD2|TRBJ2-5|-|TRBV9
CASSKRWTSGGGETQYF
TGTGCCAGCAGTAAGAGGTGGACTAGCGGGGGCGGGGAGACCCAGTACTTC
>-|TRBJ1-5|-|TRBV2
CASSDRGQPQHF
TGTGCCAGCAGCGACCGCGGTCAGCCCCAGCATTTT
>-|TRBJ1-4|-|TRBV4-2
CASSQENGIRGEKLFF
TGTGCCAGCAGCCAAGAAAATGGGATCCGAGGTGAAAAACTGTTTTTT
>-|TRBJ1-2|once|TRBV20-1
CSAGGRGYTF
TGCAGTGCTGGGGGTAGGGGCTACACCTTC
>-|TRBJ1-1|-|TRBV5-1
CASSFQGATEAFF
TGCGCCAGCAGCTTTCAGGGCGCGACTGAAGCTTTCTTT
>-|TRBJ1-3|-|TRBV4-3
CASSPAPPGAGNTIYF
TGCGCCAGCAGCCCCGCCCCCCCCGGGGCTGGAAACACCATATATTTT
>-|TRBJ2-2|-|TRBV20-1
CSASRGTGELFF
TGCAGTGCTAGTCGTGGTACCGGGGAGCTGTTTTTT
>TRBD2|TRBJ2-7|-|TRBV5-1
CASSPGLAGGPYEQYF
TGCGCCAGCAGCCCTGGACTAGCGGGGGGTCCCTACGAGCAGTACTTC
>TRBD2|TRBJ2-3|-|TRBV10-3
CAISTGGPTDTQYF
TGTGCCATCAGCACGGGAGGGCCAACAGATACGCAGTATTTT
>TRBD1|TRBJ1-1|once|TRBV7-2
CASSLATGKAFF
TGTGCCAGCAGCTTAGCGACAGGGAAAGCTTTCTTT
>-|TRBJ1-4|-|TRBV2
CASSTEDNEAEKLFF
TGTGCCAGCAGTACCGAGGACAACGAAGCTGAAAAACTGTTTTTT
>-|TRBJ1-6|-|TRBV7-9
CASSSGGPPLHF
TGTGCCAGCAGCTCCGGGGGTCCACCCCTCCACTTT
>-|TRBJ1-1|-|TRBV10-3
CAISDLGRSLNTEAFF
TGTGCCATCAGTGACCTGGGACGTTCACTTAACACTGAAGCTTTCTTT
>-|TRBJ2-7|-|TRBV10-3
CASTGVSYEQYF
TGTGCCTCAACAGGAGTTTCCTACGAGCAGTACTTC
>TRBD1|TRBJ1-6|-|TRBV2
CASRPGTGDNSPLHF
TGTGCCAGCAGACCTGGGACAGGGGATAATTCACCCCTCCACTTT
>-|TRBJ1-5|-|TRBV6-2/TRBV6-3
CASSIRGIGNQPQHF
TGTGCCAGCAGTATTAGGGGAATTGGCAATCAGCCCCAGCATTTT
>-|TRBJ1-2|-|TRBV7-9
CASSLGTAVLGVAF
TGTGCCAGCAGCTTAGGGACAGCCGTATTAGGGGTCGCCTTC
>-|TRBJ1-2|-|TRBV19
CASHPVGGTEGYGYTF
TGTGCCAGCCACCCTGTGGGAGGGACGGAGGGCTATGGCTACACCTTC
>-|TRBJ2-5|once|TRBV9
CASSRAIQETQYF
TGTGCCAGCAGCAGGGCAATCCAAGAGACCCAGTACTTC
>TRBD1|TRBJ1-1|-|TRBV11-2
CASSLRKGTGVGNTEAFF
TGTGCCAGCAGCTTGCGGAAGGGGACAGGGGTGGGGAACACTGAAGCTTTCTTT
>-|TRBJ2-7|-|TRBV15
CATSRDMGEWGEQYF
TGTGCCACCAGCAGAGATATGGGGGAGTGGGGCGAGCAGTACTTC
>-|TRBJ1-5|-|TRBV28
CASRGGYSNQPQHF
TGTGCCAGCAGAGGAGGTTATAGCAATCAGCCCCAGCATTTT
>TRBD1|TRBJ1-1|-|TRBV5-4
CASSLTGGRETEAFF
TGTGCCAGCAGCTTGACAGGGGGACGTGAGACTGAAGCTTTCTTT
>TRBD1|TRBJ2-5|many|TRBV19
CASSISGTGRETQYF
TGTGCCAGTAGTATTTCCGGGACAGGTCGAGAGACCCAGTACTTC